The 22 T cell receptor beta chains listed next were all sequenced from one sample in a study of regulatory T cells in long-lasting Graves disease. Time point in this sample: persistent/refractory GD, antithyroid drugs over 5 years with positive TRAb. With RNA extracted from PBMCs as input, the TCR library was made. Both iRepertoire HTBI primers and Arm-PCR of CDR3 regions were used to build the TCR beta libraries. TCRdb itself ran the multiplex PCR reads through MiXCR, one entry per CDR3 protein. Of a few hundred thousand distinct CDR3 sequences listed, 20% to 25% were seen once; the top ten hold approximately 15%. Sequenced material: peripheral blood mononuclear cells (PBMCs), taken when the disease was refractory, from a patient treated with antithyroid drugs. All receptors derive from a female donor with Graves disease.

This clonotype has ten or more counts. The V call is TRBV12-3 or TRBV12-4, the J call TRBJ2-5; D possibly corresponds to TRBD1 (7 bases). The CDR3 has 13 residues. The V and J ends lost 5 bases and 4 bases respectively, with 11 bases between them. Written as DNA, the CDR3 is TGTGCCAGCAGTCGACAGGGAGGAGAGACCCAGTACTTC. This encodes CASSRQGGETQYF.

This clonotype was observed many times. The J gene is TRBJ2-5, the V gene TRBV5-5; 8 positions match TRBD1. Germline V lookup: CDR1 SGHKS, CDR2 YYEKEE (reference sequence). V dropped 3 bases and J dropped 0; count of bases not matched to a gene: 10. The CDR3 extends over 17 amino acids. The CDR3 DNA reads as TGTGCCAGCAGCTCCACAGGGGGAGGAGGGTACCAAGAGACCCAGTACTTC. This gives the protein CASSSTGGGGYQETQYF.

This clonotype was picked up many times. The V call is TRBV2, the J call TRBJ2-3; a possible D gene is TRBD2 (5 bases). The CDR3 covers 14 residues. Trimming stripped 5 bases from V and 6 bases from J, with 15 bases between. Germline values: CDR1 SNHLY, CDR2 FYNNEI. The CDR3 protein is CASSSNVAWDTQYF. Written as DNA, the CDR3 is TGTGCCAGCAGTTCAAATGTAGCGTGGGATACGCAGTATTTT.

The chain joins TRBV19 to TRBJ2-2; possibly TRBD1 for D (6 bases). The CDR3 is made up of 15 amino acids. V was trimmed by 6 bases and J by 4 bases, leaving 15 bases between them. Germline V lookup: CDR1 LNHDA, CDR2 SQIVND (reference sequence). In DNA, the CDR3 is TGTGCCAGTAGAGGCGCAGGGGTGGTCACCGGGGAGCTGTTTTTT. Translation: CASRGAGVVTGELFF. Variable domain in full (rest from reference TRBV19 and TRBJ2-2): DGGITQSPKYLFRKEGQNVTLSCEQNLNHDAMYWYRQDPGQGLRLIYYSQIVNDFQKGDIAEGYSVSREKKESFPLTVTSAQKNPTAFYLCASRGAGVVTGELFFGEGSRLTVL.

A few counts support this clonotype. CDR3 DNA sequence: TGCGCCAGCAGCCAAGCCTTCCGGGCCTCTAATGAAAAACTGTTTTTT. This translates into CASSQAFRASNEKLFF. The genes are TRBV4-1 and TRBJ1-4; D unclear. The germline V gene has CDR1 MGHRA and CDR2 YSYEKL. The CDR3 sequence is 16 residues long. Between the trimmed V and J ends, which lost 1 base and 3 bases, there was a span of 12 bases.

V gene TRBV9 combines with J gene TRBJ2-3, with a weak D call TRBD1 (5 bases). The V gene's germline CDR1 is SGDLS and CDR2 YYNGEE. The length of the CDR3 is 15 residues. Deletions cut 4 bases from V and 3 bases from J, with 15 bases between. In DNA, the CDR3 is TGTGCCAGCAGCCAGACGCCAGGGATGACAGATACGCAGTATTTT. Translating gives CASSQTPGMTDTQYF.

The chain is built from TRBV19 and TRBJ2-2, with 9 bases lining up with TRBD1. The V and J ends lost 4 bases and 4 bases, in that order; junction bases with no gene match: 7. This CDR3 region has 16 residues. CDR1 is LNHDA, CDR2 SQIVND, per germline (reference sequence). The CDR3 spells CASSTTGGSSTGELFF. The CDR3 DNA sequence: TGTGCCAGTAGTACAACAGGGGGCAGTAGCACCGGGGAGCTGTTTTTT.

This clonotype appeared a few times. A read error may account for a junction end that differs from germline. The chain links TRBV5-1 to TRBJ1-2; 7 bases line up with TRBD1. Germline V gene data show CDR1 as SGHRS and CDR2 as YFSETQ. The CDR3 has 12 residues. The CDR3 sequence: CASSWDRYGYTF. The CDR3 DNA reads TGTGCCAGCAGTTGGGACAGATATGGCTACACCTTC.

V usage is TRBV20-1 and J usage is TRBJ2-7, with a weak D call TRBD2 (5 bases). The CDR3 runs to 14 residues. Germline V gene sequence: CDR1 DFQATT, CDR2 SNEGSKA (reference sequence). Trimming stripped 6 bases from V and 4 bases from J, with 19 bases between. The CDR3 region is CSAISGSPDYEQYF. CDR3 nucleotide sequence: TGCAGTGCAATCTCGGGGTCTCCGGATTACGAGCAGTACTTC.

This clonotype was counted at least ten times. CDR3 region: CASRPTTHRGEKLFF. The CDR3 DNA reads TGTGCCAGCAGACCAACTACTCACAGGGGTGAAAAACTGTTTTTT. V gene TRBV3-1 combines with J gene TRBJ1-4, with 7 bases lining up with TRBD1. The CDR3 loop spans 15 amino acids. From germline, CDR1 is LGHDT and CDR2 YNNKEL (reference sequence). The trim removed 6 bases at V and 7 bases at J, leaving 11 bases unmatched.

This sequence joins TRBV18 and TRBJ2-2; TRBD2 aligns across 7 bases. Germline assignment: CDR1 KGHSH and CDR2 LQKENI. V lost 1 base and J lost 0; bases outside the gene matches: 2. CDR3 length equals 16 residues. CDR3 in DNA: TGTGCCAGCTCACCACAGGGGACTACGAACACCGGGGAGCTGTTTTTT. It translates to CASSPQGTTNTGELFF. Combining the CDR3 with reference TRBV18 and TRBJ2-2 gives the whole variable domain NAGVMQNPRHLVRRRGQEARLRCSPMKGHSHVYWYRQLPEEGLKFMVYLQKENIIDESGMPKERFSAEFPKEGPSILRIQQVVRGDSAAYFCASSPQGTTNTGELFFGEGSRLTVL.

This clonotype showed up just a few times. The gene calls are TRBV7-2 and TRBJ2-7; the D gene is possibly TRBD1 (6 bases). The CDR3 is 16 amino acids. Trimming took 1 base from V and 7 from J, leaving 20 bases between them. Germline CDR1 and CDR2: SGHTA and FQGNSA. The CDR3 nucleotides are TGTGCCAGCAGCTTAGGTGGGGACGCAGGGGTGGGAGAGCAGTACTTC. Its protein is CASSLGGDAGVGEQYF. Drawing the rest from reference TRBV7-2 and TRBJ2-7, the complete variable domain is GAGVSQSPSNKVTEKGKDVELRCDPISGHTALYWYRQSLGQGLEFLIYFQGNSAPDKSGLPSDRFSAERTGGSVSTLTIQRTQQEDSAVYLCASSLGGDAGVGEQYFGPGTRLTVT.

This clonotype has ten or more counts. The chain's CDR3 is CASLNSEGWGGSYNSPLHF. In nucleotides, the CDR3 is TGTGCCAGCCTTAATTCTGAGGGGTGGGGAGGCTCCTATAATTCACCCCTCCACTTT. The chain links TRBV28 to TRBJ1-6; D possibly corresponds to TRBD1 (5 bases). In germline, CDR1 is MDHEN, CDR2 SYDVKM. Trimming left V 8 bases short and J 0 bases short, with 23 bases between. The CDR3 extends over 19 amino acids.

The rearrangement uses TRBV10-3 and TRBJ2-5, with no clear D. The CDR3 totals 13 residues. The germline V and J ends were trimmed by 4 bases and 3 bases, with 9 bases remaining between them. Germline lookup yields CDR1 ENHRY and CDR2 SYGVKD. In DNA, the CDR3 is TGTGCCATCAGTGGGACGAGTAAAGAGACCCAGTACTTC. It yields the protein CAISGTSKETQYF.

V usage is TRBV4-1 and J usage is TRBJ2-7, with 7 bases lining up with TRBD2. The J segment lost 6 bases and the V segment lost 1 base, leaving 9 bases of the junction unmatched. The CDR3 consists of 15 residues. Per the germline V gene, CDR1 is MGHRA and CDR2 is YSYEKL. The CDR3 here is CASSQVGLAVAEQYF. In nucleotides, the CDR3 is TGCGCCAGCAGCCAAGTAGGGCTAGCGGTCGCCGAGCAGTACTTC.

The rearrangement joins TRBV6-2 or TRBV6-3 to TRBJ2-3; D unresolved. CDR3 length: 14 amino acids. CDR1 is MNHEY, CDR2 SVGEGT, per germline. Deletions cut 6 bases from V and 2 bases from J, with 12 bases between. CDR3 nucleotides: TGTGCCAGCAGCGAGGTCAGCAACACAGATACGCAGTATTTT. This codes for CASSEVSNTDTQYF.

This clonotype was picked up many times. The chain couples TRBV20-1 to TRBJ1-6; maybe TRBD1 (5 bases). V was cut by 5 bases and J by 7 bases, with 15 bases left in between. CDR1 and CDR2 (germline): DFQATT, SNEGSKA (reference sequence). This CDR3 has 14 residues. CDR3 nucleotides: TGCAGTGCTCGTTCAACAGGACCGAATTCACCCCTCCACTTT. Protein: CSARSTGPNSPLHF.

Details on this clonotype: The junction and the germline gene differ at one end; a read error may be behind it. The genes are TRBV20-1 and TRBJ1-4, with D possibly TRBD1 on 5 matching bases. This CDR3 contains 11 residues. Germline CDR1 reads DFQATT; CDR2 reads SNEGSKA (reference sequence). CDR3: CSAREADILLF. The DNA for the CDR3 is TGCAGTGCTAGAGAGGCGGACATTCTGCTTTTT.

The table lists this clonotype with a few counts. The rearrangement links TRBV7-9 to TRBJ2-5; 8 positions match TRBD1. The CDR3 consists of 15 residues. Losses at the gene ends were 6 bases for V and 2 bases for J; bases not matched to a gene: 8. Looked up from germline, CDR1 is SEHNR and CDR2 is FQNEAQ (reference sequence). In DNA, the CDR3 is TGTGCCAGCAGTCTTGGACAGGGCGTTCAAGAGACCCAGTACTTC. Translated: CASSLGQGVQETQYF.

This clonotype was detected many times. The rearrangement joins TRBV12-3 or TRBV12-4 to TRBJ2-5, with D hard to call. V lost 3 bases to trimming and J lost 4 bases, with 18 bases between them. The CDR3 has 16 residues. The CDR3 DNA reads TGTGCCAGCAGTTTGGCTTTTTCTAGACGGGCAGAGACCCAGTACTTC. Translation: CASSLAFSRRAETQYF.

A remark on this clonotype: A much bigger clone sits one base away, suggesting this may be a read error. This chain connects TRBV12-3 or TRBV12-4 to TRBJ1-5; no reliable D call. The length of the CDR3 is 13 residues. CDR3 DNA: TGTGCCGGCAGGCCGGACAGCAATCAGCCCCAGCATTTT. It codes for CAGRPDSNQPQHF.

This clonotype was seen many times. CDR3: CASGDSLLAKNIQYF. The CDR3 DNA is TGTGCCAGCGGGGACTCCCTCCTGGCCAAAAACATTCAGTACTTC. The rearrangement links TRBV2 to TRBJ2-4, with D perhaps TRBD2 (6 bases). This CDR3 comprises 15 residues. The germline gives CDR1 SNHLY, CDR2 FYNNEI. The V gene lost 8 bases and the J gene lost 1 base, with 15 bases spanning the gap.